This is a list of T cell receptor beta chains from one sample in a study of CD8+CD57+ T cells in acquired aplastic anemia. TCRdb re-called the reads through MiXCR, storing one row per CDR3 protein. Here the sample spans roughly 130,000 distinct CDR3 sequences, about 48% being singletons. Material for sequencing was sorted CD4+, CD8+, or CD8+CD57+ T cells (not recorded which) from PBMCs. All receptors derive from a human donor in good health, serving as a control. Both conserved end residues are trimmed from each CDR3. A D gene is named only where the DNA matches it firmly. Size values are once, few and many counts, or a class for expanded clones, and some rows have none.

CDR3aa	abundance	d_gene	v_gene	j_gene
ASTGQGDSPLH	once	TRBD1	TRBV2	TRBJ1-6
ASSPQSSATNEKLF	.	.	TRBV7-9	TRBJ1-4
AISESLLALGEQF	many	.	TRBV10-3	TRBJ2-1
ASSPPGRENTG	many	.	TRBV18	TRBJ1-1
ATSRGELREGYT	.	.	TRBV15	TRBJ1-2
SARKGTNTGELF	many	.	TRBV20-1	TRBJ2-2
AISALLAGGKNIQY	.	TRBD2	TRBV10-3	TRBJ2-4
ASSLEIPYEQY	many	.	TRBV7-2	TRBJ2-7
ASSLVGAGVTNEKLF	many	.	TRBV7-8	TRBJ1-4
ASSLEGPNTGELF	.	.	TRBV12-3/TRBV12-4	TRBJ2-2
ASSIGGQPQH	few	.	TRBV19	TRBJ1-5
ASSLAGTGIGYT	.	TRBD1	TRBV5-1	TRBJ1-2
ATSHRDGELF	few	.	TRBV15	TRBJ2-2
ASSSPSSGYTTADTQY	many	.	TRBV7-9	TRBJ2-3
ASSPQTGRNTEAF	.	.	TRBV9	TRBJ1-1
SVSVTSGGTYEQY	.	TRBD2	TRBV29-1	TRBJ2-7
ASSLQGAEYNEQF	many	TRBD1	TRBV5-1	TRBJ2-1
ASRLLPRGDNLPLH	.	.	TRBV12-3/TRBV12-4	TRBJ1-6
GAPGAYEQY	.	.	TRBV20-1	TRBJ2-7
SVDDRGKGNEQF	few	TRBD1	TRBV29-1	TRBJ2-1
ASSLGGQGAEKLF	many	TRBD1	TRBV7-9	TRBJ1-4
ASSQDPGTRVDTQY	many	TRBD2	TRBV4-3	TRBJ2-3
AISRDRGNQPQH	.	TRBD1	TRBV10-3	TRBJ1-5
ASRGGDYEQY	.	.	TRBV2	TRBJ2-7
ASSEGGVRPEQF	many	.	TRBV25-1	TRBJ2-1
ASSSVSRPLH	.	.	TRBV12-3/TRBV12-4	TRBJ1-6
ASSEGVQGGWRDTQY	.	.	TRBV11-1	TRBJ2-3
ASSTPSGGLETQY	.	TRBD2	TRBV19	TRBJ2-5
AIRADRGNQPQH	once	TRBD1	TRBV10-3	TRBJ1-5
ASSIDSYEQY	.	.	TRBV25-1	TRBJ2-7
SASPSTDTQY	many	.	TRBV20-1	TRBJ2-3
ASSLEGAKANYGYT	many	TRBD1	TRBV5-1	TRBJ1-2
ATSRGAGESDTQY	few	TRBD2	TRBV15	TRBJ2-3
SALRGTGDEKLF	many	TRBD1	TRBV20-1	TRBJ1-4
SVEGKTYEQY	.	.	TRBV29-1	TRBJ2-7
ASSYGLSPGGYT	many	.	TRBV6-6	TRBJ1-2
ASSGVAGDSYNERF	.	TRBD2	TRBV11-1	TRBJ2-1
AISQGGGGNQPQH	.	.	TRBV10-3	TRBJ1-5
ASSQEPWISQY	many	.	TRBV4-3	TRBJ2-3
ASSIGQGGNTEAF	few	TRBD1	TRBV19	TRBJ1-1
ASSIARGYT	many	.	TRBV19	TRBJ1-2
ASSSGNSGSPLH	many	.	TRBV5-1	TRBJ1-6
ASKGEGAGSPLH	.	.	TRBV6-1	TRBJ1-6
ATSDGRGSRTDTQY	.	.	TRBV24-1	TRBJ2-3
ASSPGGILTYEQY	many	.	TRBV7-4	TRBJ2-7